The 19 T cell receptor beta chains in this list originate from one sample, sequenced in a study of regulatory T cells in long-lasting Graves disease. HTBI primers from iRepertoire and Arm-PCR of CDR3 regions yielded the TCR beta libraries. Using its own MiXCR run on the multiplex PCR reads, TCRdb lists one record per CDR3 protein. The sample shows over 400,000 distinct CDR3 sequences, 12% to 15% of them seen only once. The time point was: newly diagnosed GD, antithyroid drugs for less than 3 months. The TCR library was made from RNA that had been extracted from PBMCs in TRIzol. The sample was also linked to a second study, of T cells in Graves' hyperthyroidism and ophthalmopathy.

The specimen was peripheral blood mononuclear cells (PBMCs), collected at new diagnosis, from a patient treated with antithyroid drugs. These TCRs come from a woman aged 50 to 65 with Graves disease.

This clonotype was observed a handful of times. This chain connects TRBV5-4 to TRBJ2-6; TRBD2 might be the D (7 bases). The germline gives CDR1 SGHNT, CDR2 YYREEE (reference sequence). The CDR3 has 16 residues. The germline V and J ends were trimmed by 3 bases and 1 base, with 11 bases remaining between them. The CDR3 is CASSSGGTSGANVLTF. For the CDR3, the DNA is TGTGCCAGCAGCTCCGGGGGGACATCTGGGGCCAACGTCCTGACTTTC.

This clonotype was seen repeatedly, ten times or more. The chain joins TRBV2 to TRBJ2-7, with 7 bases aligning to TRBD1. The CDR3 length is 12 residues. Losses at the gene ends were 5 bases for V and 9 bases for J; bases not matched to a gene: 7. Germline V lookup: CDR1 SNHLY, CDR2 FYNNEI. CDR3 in DNA: TGTGCCAGCAGTCCACGACAGGGCAGGCAGTACTTC. Protein sequence: CASSPRQGRQYF.

About this clonotype: A much larger clone sits a single nucleotide away, making a read error possible. J is TRBJ1-1 and V is TRBV30; D is unclear. Germline CDR1 reads GTSNPN; CDR2 reads SVGIG (reference sequence). The CDR3 is 14 amino acids. CDR3 in amino acids: CAGSVTLMNTEAFF. The CDR3 region has the DNA TGTGCCGGGAGTGTAACTCTAATGAACACTGAAGCTTTCTTT. Drawing the rest from reference TRBV30 and TRBJ1-1, the complete variable domain is SQTIHQWPATLVQPVGSPLSLECTVEGTSNPNLYWYRQAAGRGLQLLFYSVGIGQISSEVPQNLSASRPQDRQFILSSKKLLLSDSGFYLCAGSVTLMNTEAFFGQGTRLTVV.

The sample holds a few counts of this clonotype. The gene calls are TRBV28 and TRBJ2-2; 10 bases agree with TRBD2. Trimming removed 5 bases from V and 6 bases from J; junction bases left unmatched: 9. The CDR3 sequence is 16 residues long. Germline CDR1 reads MDHEN; CDR2 reads SYDVKM. Here the CDR3 reads CASSPRNSGRPGELFF. CDR3 nucleotide sequence: TGTGCCAGCAGTCCCCGGAATAGCGGGAGGCCCGGGGAGCTGTTTTTT.

This clonotype was recorded at least ten times. The genes are TRBV5-1 and TRBJ2-7; D possibly matches TRBD1 or TRBD2 (5 bases each). Germline loops: CDR1 SGHRS, CDR2 YFSETQ. The CDR3 has 15 amino acids. V gave up 4 bases and J gave up 2 bases, with 16 bases separating them. This chain's CDR3 is CASSDGTTFTYEQYF. In nucleotides, the CDR3 is TGCGCCAGCAGCGACGGGACGACGTTTACCTACGAGCAGTACTTC.

The table lists this clonotype with many counts. The chain employs TRBV5-5 and TRBJ1-5; perhaps TRBD1 as D (5 bases). This CDR3 has 14 residues. V lost 4 bases and J lost 5, with 13 bases in between. The germline CDR1 and CDR2 sequences are SGHKS and YYEKEE (reference sequence). The CDR3 is CASSPGDGYQPQHF. CDR3 nucleotides: TGTGCCAGCAGCCCGGGGGACGGTTATCAGCCCCAGCATTTT.

A remark on this clonotype: Because the CDR3 is missing its conserved closing phenylalanine or tryptophan, this is likely a read error. This chain connects TRBV5-1 to TRBJ2-7, with D hard to call. Germline-derived CDR1 and CDR2 are SGHRS and YFSETQ. The CDR3 totals 14 residues. The germline V and J ends were trimmed by 0 bases and 0 bases, with 7 bases remaining between them. CDR3 DNA: TGCGCCAGCAGCTTGGCCGGATACTCCTACGAGCAGTACCTC. This translates into CASSLAGYSYEQYL.

In its sample, this clonotype was seen many times. The chain recombines TRBV11-2 with TRBJ2-7; 7 positions match TRBD2. Germline values: CDR1 SGHAT, CDR2 FQNNGV. V shed 5 bases, J shed 3 bases, and the junction held 13 bases outside the gene matches. This CDR3 is 16 amino acids long. The CDR3 here is CASSETSVRRRYEQYF. DNA of the CDR3: TGTGCCAGCAGCGAAACTAGCGTGAGACGCCGCTACGAGCAGTACTTC.

This clonotype was seen ten or more times. J is TRBJ2-7 and V is TRBV5-1, with TRBD2 matching over 8 bases. J lost 1 base, V lost 6 bases, and 12 bases had no gene match. There are 16 residues in the CDR3. Per the germline V gene, CDR1 is SGHRS and CDR2 is YFSETQ. The CDR3 DNA reads as TGCGCCAGCACCCTTGGGGGCGGGAGGAGGTCCTACGAGCAGTACTTC. Translation: CASTLGGGRRSYEQYF.

This clonotype was detected many times. V and J are TRBV20-1 and TRBJ2-1; 8 positions agree with TRBD1. This CDR3 is built from 14 residues. Trimming took 5 bases from V and 5 from J; bases not matched to a gene: 8. Per the germline V gene, CDR1 is DFQATT and CDR2 is SNEGSKA (reference sequence). The DNA for the CDR3 is TGCAGTGCTCCGGACAGGGAGGTCCACAATGAGCAGTTCTTC. Amino acid sequence: CSAPDREVHNEQFF.

This clonotype has a count of ten or more. The chain employs TRBV7-6 and TRBJ2-3; D perhaps matches TRBD2 (6 bases). The CDR3 consists of 17 residues. The V gene lost 5 bases and the J gene lost 1 base, with 19 bases spanning the gap. Per germline, CDR1 SGHVS and CDR2 FNYEAQ. The CDR3 spells CASSMRLGPSGTDTQYF. The CDR3 DNA is TGTGCCAGCAGCATGCGACTAGGGCCCTCTGGCACAGATACGCAGTATTTT.

The table lists this clonotype with a few counts. The CDR3: CSVHTGVNTEAFF. CDR3 in DNA: TGCAGCGTCCATACAGGGGTGAACACTGAAGCTTTCTTT. The chain employs TRBV29-1 and TRBJ1-1; 7 nucleotides line up with TRBD1. This CDR3 contains 13 residues. V dropped 6 bases and J dropped 0; count of bases not matched to a gene: 4. The V gene's germline CDR1 is SQVTM and CDR2 ANQGSEA.

CDR3 DNA sequence: TGCAGTGCGGAGGGACTAGCGGGAGGGAATTACAATGAGCAGTTCTTC. Translation gives CSAEGLAGGNYNEQFF. The chain employs TRBV20-1 and TRBJ2-1, with 16 nucleotides matching TRBD2. The CDR3 spans 16 residues. Germline trimming cut 6 bases from V and 4 bases from J; bases unmatched to any gene: 6. The germline gives CDR1 DFQATT, CDR2 SNEGSKA (reference sequence).

This clonotype was detected many times. The chain has TRBV12-3 or TRBV12-4 and TRBJ1-1; D is possibly TRBD1 (5 bases). CDR3 length: 14 residues. V was trimmed by 2 bases and J by 2 bases, leaving 9 bases between them. The CDR3 DNA is TGTGCCAGCAGTTTAAGACAGACAAACACTGAAGCTTTCTTT. As protein: CASSLRQTNTEAFF.

This clonotype turned up a few times. The chain uses TRBV5-1 and TRBJ1-6, with 9 bases that match TRBD1. V dropped 3 bases and J dropped 0; count of bases not matched to a gene: 4. CDR1 and CDR2 from the germline V gene are SGHRS and YFSETQ. The CDR3 has 17 amino acids. CDR3 in DNA: TGCGCCAGCAGCTATGGACAGGGGAGCTCCTATAATTCACCCCTCCACTTT. As protein: CASSYGQGSSYNSPLHF.

This clonotype was seen repeatedly, ten times or more. This chain links TRBV28 with TRBJ1-5; no clear D. The germline CDR1 and CDR2 sequences are MDHEN and SYDVKM. Trimming shortened V by 6 bases and J by 6 bases, and 9 bases separated the two germline ends. This CDR3 has 12 residues. CDR3 in amino acids: CASRADGQPQHF. CDR3 coding DNA: TGTGCCAGCAGGGCAGACGGTCAGCCCCAGCATTTT.

The chain has TRBV27 and TRBJ2-4; weak D call: TRBD1 (5 bases). The CDR3 runs to 13 residues. Germline loops: CDR1 MNHEY, CDR2 SMNVEV (reference sequence). The V gene lost 8 bases and the J gene lost 1 base, with 9 bases spanning the gap. The CDR3 sequence: CASGYRAKNIQYF. The CDR3 DNA follows: TGTGCCAGCGGGTACAGGGCCAAAAACATTCAGTACTTC.

The V call is TRBV28, the J call TRBJ2-3; maybe TRBD2 (6 bases). V was clipped by 5 bases and J by 2 bases, with 11 bases between them. The CDR3 runs 14 residues. CDR1 is MDHEN, CDR2 SYDVKM, per germline. CDR3 nucleotide sequence: TGTGCCAGCAGTCTCGCGGGACTCACAGATACGCAGTATTTT. It codes for CASSLAGLTDTQYF. Full variable domain (rest looked up from reference TRBV28 and TRBJ2-3): DVKVTQSSRYLVKRTGEKVFLECVQDMDHENMFWYRQDPGLGLRLIYFSYDVKMKEKGDIPEGYSVSREKKERFSLILESASTNQTSMYLCASSLAGLTDTQYFGPGTRLTVL.

This clonotype was recorded many times. The V call is TRBV27, the J call TRBJ2-1; D unresolved. The CDR3 length is 14 residues. Trimming took 0 bases from V and 5 from J, leaving 8 bases between them. The germline V gene has CDR1 MNHEY and CDR2 SMNVEV (reference sequence). The CDR3 sequence is CASSLSDIDNEQFF. The CDR3 DNA reads TGTGCCAGCAGTTTATCGGATATAGACAATGAGCAGTTCTTC.